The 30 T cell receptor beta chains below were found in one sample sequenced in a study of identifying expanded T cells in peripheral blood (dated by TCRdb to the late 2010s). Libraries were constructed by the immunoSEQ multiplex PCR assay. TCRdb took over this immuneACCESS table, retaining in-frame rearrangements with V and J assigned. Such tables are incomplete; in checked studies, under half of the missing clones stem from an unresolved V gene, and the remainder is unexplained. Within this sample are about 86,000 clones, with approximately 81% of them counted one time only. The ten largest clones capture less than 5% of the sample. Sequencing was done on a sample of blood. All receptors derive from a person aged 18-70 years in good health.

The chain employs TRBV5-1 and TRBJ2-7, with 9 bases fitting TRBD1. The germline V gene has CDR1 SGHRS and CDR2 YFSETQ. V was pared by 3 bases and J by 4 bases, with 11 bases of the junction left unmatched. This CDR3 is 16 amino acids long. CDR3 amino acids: CASSSNSGTGTYEQYF. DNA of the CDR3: TGCGCCAGCAGCTCAAACTCCGGGACAGGGACTTACGAGCAGTACTTC.

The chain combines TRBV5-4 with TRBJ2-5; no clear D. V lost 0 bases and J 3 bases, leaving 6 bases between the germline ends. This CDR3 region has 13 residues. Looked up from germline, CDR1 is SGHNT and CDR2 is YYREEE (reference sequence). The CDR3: CASSLVFEETQYF. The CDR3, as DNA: TGTGCCAGCAGCTTGGTCTTTGAAGAGACCCAGTACTTC.

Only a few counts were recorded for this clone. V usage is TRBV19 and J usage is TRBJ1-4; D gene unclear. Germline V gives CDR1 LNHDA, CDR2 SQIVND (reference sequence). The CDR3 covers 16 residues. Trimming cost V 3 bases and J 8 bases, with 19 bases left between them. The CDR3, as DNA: TGTGCCAGTAGTATGTATTCTGGGGAAGGTAACGAAAAACTGTTTTTT. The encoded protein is CASSMYSGEGNEKLFF.

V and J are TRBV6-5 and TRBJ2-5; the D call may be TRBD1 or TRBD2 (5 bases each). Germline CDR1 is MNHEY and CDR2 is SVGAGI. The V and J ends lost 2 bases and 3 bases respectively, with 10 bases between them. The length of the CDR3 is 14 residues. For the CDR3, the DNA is TGTGCCAGCAGTTACGGGGGTCCCAAAGAGACCCAGTACTTC. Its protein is CASSYGGPKETQYF.

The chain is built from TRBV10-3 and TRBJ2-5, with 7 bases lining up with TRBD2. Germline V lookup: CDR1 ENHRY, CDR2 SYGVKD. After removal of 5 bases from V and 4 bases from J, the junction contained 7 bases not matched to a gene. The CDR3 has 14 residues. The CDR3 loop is CAISKKAGSETQYF. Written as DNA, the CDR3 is TGTGCCATCAGTAAAAAAGCGGGGTCAGAGACCCAGTACTTC.

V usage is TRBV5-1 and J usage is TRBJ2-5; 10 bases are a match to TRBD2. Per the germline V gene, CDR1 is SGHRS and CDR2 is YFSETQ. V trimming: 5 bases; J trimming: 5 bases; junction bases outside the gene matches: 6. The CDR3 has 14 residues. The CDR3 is CASRRSGGPETQYF. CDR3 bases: TGCGCCAGCAGACGTAGCGGGGGGCCTGAGACCCAGTACTTC.

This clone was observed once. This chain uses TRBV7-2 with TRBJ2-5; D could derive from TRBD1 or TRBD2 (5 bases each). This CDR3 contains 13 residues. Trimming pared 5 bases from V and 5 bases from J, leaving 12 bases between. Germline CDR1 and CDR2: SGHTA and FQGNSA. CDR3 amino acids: CASSPGRGETQYF. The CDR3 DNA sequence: TGTGCCAGCAGCCCGGGACGTGGGGAGACCCAGTACTTC.

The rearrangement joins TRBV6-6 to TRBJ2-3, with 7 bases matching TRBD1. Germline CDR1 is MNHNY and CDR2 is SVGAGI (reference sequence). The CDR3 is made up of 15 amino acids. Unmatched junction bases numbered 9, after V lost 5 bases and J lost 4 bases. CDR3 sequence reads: CASSKTTGNSDTQYF. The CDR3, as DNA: TGTGCCAGCAGTAAAACGACAGGGAATTCAGATACGCAGTATTTT.

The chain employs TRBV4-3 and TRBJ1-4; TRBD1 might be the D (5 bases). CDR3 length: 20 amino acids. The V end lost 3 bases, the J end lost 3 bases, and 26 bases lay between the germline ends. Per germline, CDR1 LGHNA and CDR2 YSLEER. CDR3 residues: CASSQDMGVDRAGANEKLFF. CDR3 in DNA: TGCGCCAGCAGCCAGGACATGGGGGTGGATCGGGCCGGTGCTAATGAAAAACTGTTTTTT.

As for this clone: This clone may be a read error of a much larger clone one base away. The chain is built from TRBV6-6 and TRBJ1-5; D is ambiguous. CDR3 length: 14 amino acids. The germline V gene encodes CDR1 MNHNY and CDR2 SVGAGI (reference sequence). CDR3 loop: CVSTEDGRNQPQHF. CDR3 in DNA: TGTGTCAGCACCGAGGACGGCCGCAATCAGCCCCAGCATTTT.

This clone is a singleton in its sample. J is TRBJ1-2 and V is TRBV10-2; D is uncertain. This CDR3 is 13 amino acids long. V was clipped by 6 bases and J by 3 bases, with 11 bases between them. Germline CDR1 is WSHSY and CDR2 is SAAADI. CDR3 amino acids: CASSSTVYYGYTF. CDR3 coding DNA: TGCGCCAGCAGCTCCACGGTTTACTATGGCTACACCTTC.

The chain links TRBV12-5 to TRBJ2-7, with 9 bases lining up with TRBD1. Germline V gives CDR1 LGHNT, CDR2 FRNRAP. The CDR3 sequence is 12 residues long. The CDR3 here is CAQDRGVSEQYF. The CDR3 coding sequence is TGTGCCCAAGACAGGGGGGTTAGCGAGCAGTACTTC.

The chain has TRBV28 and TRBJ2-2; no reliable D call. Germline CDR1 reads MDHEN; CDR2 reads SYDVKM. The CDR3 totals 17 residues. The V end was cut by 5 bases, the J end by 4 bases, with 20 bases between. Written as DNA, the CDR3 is TGTGCCAGCAGTCCCTCGGTGGGCCTTGAGGCCACCGGGGAGCTGTTTTTT. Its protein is CASSPSVGLEATGELFF.

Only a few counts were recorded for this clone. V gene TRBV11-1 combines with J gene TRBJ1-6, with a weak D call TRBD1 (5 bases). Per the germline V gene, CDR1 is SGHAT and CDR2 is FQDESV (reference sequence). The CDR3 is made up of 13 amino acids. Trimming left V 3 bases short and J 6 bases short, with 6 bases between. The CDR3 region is CASSLQGNSPLHF. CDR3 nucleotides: TGTGCCAGCAGCTTGCAGGGTAATTCACCCCTCCACTTT.

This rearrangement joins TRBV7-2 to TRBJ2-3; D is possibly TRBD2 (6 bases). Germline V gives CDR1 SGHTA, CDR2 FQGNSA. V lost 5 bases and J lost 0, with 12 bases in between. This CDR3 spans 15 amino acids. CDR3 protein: CASSRDSSSTDTQYF. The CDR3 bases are TGTGCCAGCAGCCGGGACTCCTCTAGCACAGATACGCAGTATTTT.

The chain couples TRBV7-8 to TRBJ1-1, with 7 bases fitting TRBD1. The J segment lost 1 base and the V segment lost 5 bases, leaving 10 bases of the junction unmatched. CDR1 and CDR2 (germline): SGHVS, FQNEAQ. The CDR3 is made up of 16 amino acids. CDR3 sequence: CASSPLRGHSNTEAFF. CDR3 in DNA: TGTGCCAGCAGCCCCTTAAGGGGGCATTCGAACACTGAAGCTTTCTTT.

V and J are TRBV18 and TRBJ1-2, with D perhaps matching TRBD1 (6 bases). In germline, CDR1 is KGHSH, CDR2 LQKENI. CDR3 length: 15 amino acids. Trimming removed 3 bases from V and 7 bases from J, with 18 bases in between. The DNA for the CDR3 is TGTGCCAGCTCACCTCCGGGGGCGCAAGGGGTTGGCTACACCTTC. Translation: CASSPPGAQGVGYTF.

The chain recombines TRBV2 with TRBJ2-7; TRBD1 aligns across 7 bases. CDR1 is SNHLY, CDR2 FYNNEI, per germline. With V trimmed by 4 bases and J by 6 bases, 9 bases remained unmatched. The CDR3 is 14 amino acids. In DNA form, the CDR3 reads TGTGCCAGCAGTGCCAAGATAACAGGGGCCGAGCAGTACTTC. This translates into CASSAKITGAEQYF.

The CDR3, as DNA: TGTGCCATCAGCTTTGGACACTATGGCTACACCTTC. The encoded protein is CAISFGHYGYTF. The J gene is TRBJ1-2, the V gene TRBV10-3; D gene unclear. The CDR3 has 12 amino acids. Germline lookup yields CDR1 ENHRY and CDR2 SYGVKD. Trimming stripped 6 bases from V and 3 bases from J, with 8 bases between.

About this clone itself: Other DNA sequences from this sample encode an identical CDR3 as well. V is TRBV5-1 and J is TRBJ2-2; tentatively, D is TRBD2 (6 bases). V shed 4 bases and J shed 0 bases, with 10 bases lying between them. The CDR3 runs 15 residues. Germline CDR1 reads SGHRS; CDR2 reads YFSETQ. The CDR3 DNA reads TGCGCCAGCAGCCTGGGGACTGCGAACACCGGGGAGCTGTTTTTT. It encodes CASSLGTANTGELFF.

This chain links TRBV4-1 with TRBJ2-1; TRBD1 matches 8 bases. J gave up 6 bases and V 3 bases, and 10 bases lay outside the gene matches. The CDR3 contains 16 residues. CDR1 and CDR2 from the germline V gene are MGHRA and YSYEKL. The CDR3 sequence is CASSHAPDRGSNEQFF. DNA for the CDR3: TGCGCCAGCAGCCACGCCCCCGACAGGGGATCCAATGAGCAGTTCTTC.

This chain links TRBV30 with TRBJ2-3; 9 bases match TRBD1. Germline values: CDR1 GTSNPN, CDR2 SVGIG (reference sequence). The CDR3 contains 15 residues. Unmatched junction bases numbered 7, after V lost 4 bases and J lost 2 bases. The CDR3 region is CAWNTGTGTTDTQYF. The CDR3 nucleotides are TGTGCCTGGAATACCGGGACAGGGACCACAGATACGCAGTATTTT.

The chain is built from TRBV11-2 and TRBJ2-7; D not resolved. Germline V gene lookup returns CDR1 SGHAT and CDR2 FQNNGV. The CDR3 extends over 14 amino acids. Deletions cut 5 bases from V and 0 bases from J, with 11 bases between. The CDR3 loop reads CASSEEALSYEQYF. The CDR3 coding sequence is TGTGCCAGCAGCGAAGAGGCGCTCTCCTACGAGCAGTACTTC.

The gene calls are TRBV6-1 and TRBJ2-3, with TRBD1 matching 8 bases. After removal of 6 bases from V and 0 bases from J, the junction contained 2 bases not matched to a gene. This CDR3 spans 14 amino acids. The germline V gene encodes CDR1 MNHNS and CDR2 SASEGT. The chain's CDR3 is CASRDRASTDTQYF. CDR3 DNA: TGTGCCAGCAGGGACAGGGCCAGCACAGATACGCAGTATTTT.

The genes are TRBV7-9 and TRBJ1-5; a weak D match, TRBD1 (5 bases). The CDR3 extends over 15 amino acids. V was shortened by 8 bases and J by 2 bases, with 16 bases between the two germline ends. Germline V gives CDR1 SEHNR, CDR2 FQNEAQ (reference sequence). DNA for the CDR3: TGTGCCAGCGGGGGAGGGGAATGGGGCAATCAGCCCCAGCATTTT. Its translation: CASGGGEWGNQPQHF.

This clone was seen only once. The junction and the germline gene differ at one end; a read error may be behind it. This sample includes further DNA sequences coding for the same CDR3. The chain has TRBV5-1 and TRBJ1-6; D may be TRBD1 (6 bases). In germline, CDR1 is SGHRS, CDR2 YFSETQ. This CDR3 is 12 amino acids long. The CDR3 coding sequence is TGTGCCAGCAGCTGGGGACAATCCCCCCTCCACTTT. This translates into CASSWGQSPLHF.

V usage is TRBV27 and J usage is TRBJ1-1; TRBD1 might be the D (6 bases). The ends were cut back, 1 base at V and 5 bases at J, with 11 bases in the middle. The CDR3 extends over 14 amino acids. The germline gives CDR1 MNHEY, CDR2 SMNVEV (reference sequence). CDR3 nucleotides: TGTGCCAGCAGTTTATACCAGGGGTGGACTGAAGCTTTCTTT. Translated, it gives CASSLYQGWTEAFF.

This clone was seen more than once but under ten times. The CDR3 spells CASSSGPSNEQFF. DNA for the CDR3: TGTGCCAGCAGCTCCGGACCTAGCAATGAGCAGTTCTTC. The chain employs TRBV9 and TRBJ2-1; D is uncertain. Germline V gives CDR1 SGDLS, CDR2 YYNGEE. This CDR3 has 13 amino acids. Trimming stripped 4 bases from V and 6 bases from J, with 11 bases between.

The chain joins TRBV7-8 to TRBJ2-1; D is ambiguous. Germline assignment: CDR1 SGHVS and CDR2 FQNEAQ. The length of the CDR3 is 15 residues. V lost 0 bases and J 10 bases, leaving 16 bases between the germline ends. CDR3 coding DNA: TGTGCCAGCAGCTTAGCTTTTCTTAGAATCGGCGAGCAGTTCTTC. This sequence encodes CASSLAFLRIGEQFF.

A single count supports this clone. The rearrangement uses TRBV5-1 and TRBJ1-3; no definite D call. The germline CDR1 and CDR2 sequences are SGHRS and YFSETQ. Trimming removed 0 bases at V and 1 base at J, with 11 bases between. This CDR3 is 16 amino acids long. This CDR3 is CASSLGEYDSGNTIYF. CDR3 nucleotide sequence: TGCGCCAGCAGCTTGGGAGAGTACGATTCTGGAAACACCATATATTTT. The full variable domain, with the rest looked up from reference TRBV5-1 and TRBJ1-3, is KAGVTQTPRYLIKTRGQQVTLSCSPISGHRSVSWYQQTPGQGLQFLFEYFSETQRNKGNFPGRFSGRQFSNSRSEMNVSTLELGDSALYLCASSLGEYDSGNTIYFGEGSWLTVV.